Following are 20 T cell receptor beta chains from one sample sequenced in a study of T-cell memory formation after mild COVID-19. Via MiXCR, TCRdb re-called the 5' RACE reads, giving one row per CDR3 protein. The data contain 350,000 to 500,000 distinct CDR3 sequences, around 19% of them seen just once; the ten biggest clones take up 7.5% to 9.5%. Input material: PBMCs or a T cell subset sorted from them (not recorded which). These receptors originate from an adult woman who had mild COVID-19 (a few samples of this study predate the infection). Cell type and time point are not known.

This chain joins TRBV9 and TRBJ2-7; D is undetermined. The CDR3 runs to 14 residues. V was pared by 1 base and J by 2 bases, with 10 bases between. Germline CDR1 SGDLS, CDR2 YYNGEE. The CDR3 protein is CASSVQDQTYEQYF. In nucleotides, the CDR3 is TGTGCCAGCAGCGTACAAGACCAAACCTACGAGCAGTACTTC.

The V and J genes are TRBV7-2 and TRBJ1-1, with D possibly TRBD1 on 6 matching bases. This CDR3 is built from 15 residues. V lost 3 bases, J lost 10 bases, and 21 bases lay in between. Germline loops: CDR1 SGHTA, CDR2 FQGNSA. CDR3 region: CASSLSAGTLRIAFF. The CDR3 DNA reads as TGTGCCAGCAGCTTGTCGGCCGGGACACTTAGAATAGCTTTCTTT.

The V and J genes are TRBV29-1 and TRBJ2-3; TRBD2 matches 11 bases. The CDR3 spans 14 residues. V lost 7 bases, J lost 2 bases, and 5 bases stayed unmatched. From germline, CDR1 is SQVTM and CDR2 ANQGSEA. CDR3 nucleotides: TGCAGCGGAGGACTAGCGGGCGTCACAGATACGCAGTATTTT. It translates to CSGGLAGVTDTQYF.

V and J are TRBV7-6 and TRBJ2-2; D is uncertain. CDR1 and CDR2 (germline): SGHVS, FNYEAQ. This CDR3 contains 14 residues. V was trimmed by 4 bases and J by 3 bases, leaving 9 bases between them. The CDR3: CASSSLPDTGELFF. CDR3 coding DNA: TGTGCCAGCAGCTCCTTACCCGACACCGGGGAGCTGTTTTTT. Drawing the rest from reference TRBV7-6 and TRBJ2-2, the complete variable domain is GAGVSQSPRYKVTKRGQDVALRCDPISGHVSLYWYRQALGQGPEFLTYFNYEAQQDKSGLPNDRFSAERPEGSISTLTIQRTEQRDSAMYRCASSSLPDTGELFFGEGSRLTVL.

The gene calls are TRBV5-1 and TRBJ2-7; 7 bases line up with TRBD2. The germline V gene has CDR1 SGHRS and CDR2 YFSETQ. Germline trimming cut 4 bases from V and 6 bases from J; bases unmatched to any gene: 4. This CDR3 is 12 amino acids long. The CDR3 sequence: CASSTGTIEQYF. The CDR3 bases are TGCGCCAGCAGCACCGGGACTATCGAGCAGTACTTC. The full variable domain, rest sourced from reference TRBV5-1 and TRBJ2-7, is KAGVTQTPRYLIKTRGQQVTLSCSPISGHRSVSWYQQTPGQGLQFLFEYFSETQRNKGNFPGRFSGRQFSNSRSEMNVSTLELGDSALYLCASSTGTIEQYFGPGTRLTVT.

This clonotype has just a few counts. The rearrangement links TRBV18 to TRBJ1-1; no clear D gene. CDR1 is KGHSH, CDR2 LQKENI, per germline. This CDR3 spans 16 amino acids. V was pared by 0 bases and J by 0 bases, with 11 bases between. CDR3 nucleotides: TGTGCCAGCTCACCACCGGGTTTCAGGTTGAACACTGAAGCTTTCTTT. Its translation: CASSPPGFRLNTEAFF.

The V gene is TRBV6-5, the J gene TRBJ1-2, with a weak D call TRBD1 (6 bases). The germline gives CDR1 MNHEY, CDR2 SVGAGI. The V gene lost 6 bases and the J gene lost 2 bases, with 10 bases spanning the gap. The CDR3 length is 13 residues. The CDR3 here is CASSKRGNYGYTF. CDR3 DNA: TGTGCCAGCAGCAAGAGGGGGAACTATGGCTACACCTTC.

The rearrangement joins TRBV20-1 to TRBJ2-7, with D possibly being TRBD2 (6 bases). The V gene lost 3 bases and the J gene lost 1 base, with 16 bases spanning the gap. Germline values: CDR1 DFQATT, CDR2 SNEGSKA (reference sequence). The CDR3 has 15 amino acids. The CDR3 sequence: CSARSGGMGSYEQYF. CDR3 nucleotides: TGCAGTGCTAGGAGCGGAGGGATGGGGTCCTACGAGCAGTACTTC.

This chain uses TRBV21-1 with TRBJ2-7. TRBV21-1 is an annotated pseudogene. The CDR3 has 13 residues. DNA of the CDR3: TGTGCCAGCAGCAAATCCGGATCCTACGAGCAGTACTTC. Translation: CASSKSGSYEQYF.

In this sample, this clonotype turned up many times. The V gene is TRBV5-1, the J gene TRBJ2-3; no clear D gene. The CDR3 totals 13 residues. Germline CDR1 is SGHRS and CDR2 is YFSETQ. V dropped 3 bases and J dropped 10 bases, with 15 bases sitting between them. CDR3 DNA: TGCGCCAGCAGCTCCACTGGCATGGAATCGCAGTATTTT. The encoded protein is CASSSTGMESQYF.

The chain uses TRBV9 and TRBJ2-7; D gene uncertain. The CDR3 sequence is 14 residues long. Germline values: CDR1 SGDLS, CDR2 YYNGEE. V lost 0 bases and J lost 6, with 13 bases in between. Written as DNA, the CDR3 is TGTGCCAGCAGCGTAGGCGCCAACACCCCCGAGCAGTACTTC. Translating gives CASSVGANTPEQYF.

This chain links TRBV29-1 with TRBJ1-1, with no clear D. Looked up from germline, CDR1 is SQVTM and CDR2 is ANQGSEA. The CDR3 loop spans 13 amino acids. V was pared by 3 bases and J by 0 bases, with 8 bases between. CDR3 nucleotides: TGCAGCGTTGATCTGGGCCTGAACACTGAAGCTTTCTTT. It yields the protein CSVDLGLNTEAFF.

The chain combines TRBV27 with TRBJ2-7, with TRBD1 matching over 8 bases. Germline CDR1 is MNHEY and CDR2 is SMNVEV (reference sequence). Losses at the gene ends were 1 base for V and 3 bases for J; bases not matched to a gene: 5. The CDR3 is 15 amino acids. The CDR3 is CASSLFPGQVYEQYF. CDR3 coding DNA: TGTGCCAGCAGTTTATTCCCGGGACAGGTCTACGAGCAGTACTTC.

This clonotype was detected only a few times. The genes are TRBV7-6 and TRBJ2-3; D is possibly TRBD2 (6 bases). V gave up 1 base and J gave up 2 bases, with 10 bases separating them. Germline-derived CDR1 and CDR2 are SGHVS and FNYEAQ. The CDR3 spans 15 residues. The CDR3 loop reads CASSLEEDYTDTQYF. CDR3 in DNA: TGTGCCAGCAGCTTAGAAGAGGACTACACAGATACGCAGTATTTT.

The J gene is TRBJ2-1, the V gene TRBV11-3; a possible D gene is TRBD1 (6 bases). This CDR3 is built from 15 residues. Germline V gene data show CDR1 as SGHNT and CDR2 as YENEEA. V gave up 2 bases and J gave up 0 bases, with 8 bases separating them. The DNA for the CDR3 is TGTGCCAGCAGCTTACTGGACAGCTCCTACAATGAGCAGTTCTTC. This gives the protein CASSLLDSSYNEQFF. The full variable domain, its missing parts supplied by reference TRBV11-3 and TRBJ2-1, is EAGVVQSPRYKIIEKKQPVAFWCNPISGHNTLYWYLQNLGQGPELLIRYENEEAVDDSQLPKDRFSAERLKGVDSTLKIQPAELGDSAVYLCASSLLDSSYNEQFFGPGTRLTVL.

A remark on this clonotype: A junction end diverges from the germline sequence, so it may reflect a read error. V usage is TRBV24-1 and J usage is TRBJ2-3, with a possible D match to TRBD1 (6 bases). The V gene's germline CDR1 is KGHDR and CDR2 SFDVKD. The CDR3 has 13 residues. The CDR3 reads CATSDPGHATQYF. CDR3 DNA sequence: TGTGCCACCAGTGATCCGGGACACGCTACGCAGTATTTC.

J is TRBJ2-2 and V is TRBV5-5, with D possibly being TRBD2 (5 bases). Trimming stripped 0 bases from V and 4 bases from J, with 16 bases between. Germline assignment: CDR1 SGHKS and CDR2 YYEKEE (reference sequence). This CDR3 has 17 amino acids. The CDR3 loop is CASSLASDGVGTGELFF. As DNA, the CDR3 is TGTGCCAGCAGCTTGGCATCGGACGGGGTGGGCACCGGGGAGCTGTTTTTT.

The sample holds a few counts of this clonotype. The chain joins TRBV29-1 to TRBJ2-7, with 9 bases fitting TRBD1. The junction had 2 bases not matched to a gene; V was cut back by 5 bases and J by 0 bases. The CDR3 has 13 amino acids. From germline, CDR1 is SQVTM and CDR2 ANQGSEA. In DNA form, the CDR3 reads TGCAGCGTTAGGACAGGGGTCTCCTACGAGCAGTACTTC. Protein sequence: CSVRTGVSYEQYF.

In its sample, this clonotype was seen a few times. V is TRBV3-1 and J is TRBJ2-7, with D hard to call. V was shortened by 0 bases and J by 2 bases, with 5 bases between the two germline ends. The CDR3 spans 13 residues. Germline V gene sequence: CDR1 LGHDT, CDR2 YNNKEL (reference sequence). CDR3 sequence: CASSQDWPYEQYF. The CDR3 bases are TGTGCCAGCAGCCAAGATTGGCCCTACGAGCAGTACTTC.

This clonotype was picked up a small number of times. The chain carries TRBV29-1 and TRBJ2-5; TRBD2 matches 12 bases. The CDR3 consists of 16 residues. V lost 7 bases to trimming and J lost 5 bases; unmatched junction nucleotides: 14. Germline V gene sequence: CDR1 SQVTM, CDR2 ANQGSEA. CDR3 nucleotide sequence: TGCAGCGCTACCGTAGGACTAGCGGGGAGCGCGGAGACCCAGTACTTC. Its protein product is CSATVGLAGSAETQYF. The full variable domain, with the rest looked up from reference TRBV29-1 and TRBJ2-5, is SAVISQKPSRDICQRGTSLTIQCQVDSQVTMMFWYRQQPGQSLTLIATANQGSEATYESGFVIDKFPISRPNLTFSTLTVSNMSPEDSSIYLCSATVGLAGSAETQYFGPGTRLLVL.